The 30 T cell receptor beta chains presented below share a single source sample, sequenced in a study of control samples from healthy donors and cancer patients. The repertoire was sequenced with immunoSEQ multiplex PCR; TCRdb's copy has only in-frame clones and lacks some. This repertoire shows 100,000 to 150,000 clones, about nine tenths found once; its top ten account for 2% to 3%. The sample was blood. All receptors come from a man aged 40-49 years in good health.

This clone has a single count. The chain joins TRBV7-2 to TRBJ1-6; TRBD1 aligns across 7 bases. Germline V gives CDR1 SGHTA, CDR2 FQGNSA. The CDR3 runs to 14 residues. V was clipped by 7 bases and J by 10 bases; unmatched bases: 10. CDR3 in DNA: TGTGCCAGCACCCTACAGGGGAGGGAATCACCCCTCCACTTT. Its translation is CASTLQGRESPLHF.

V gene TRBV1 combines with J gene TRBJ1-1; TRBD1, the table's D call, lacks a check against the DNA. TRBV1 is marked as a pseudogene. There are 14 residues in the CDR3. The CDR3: CTSSQGTGGCEAFF. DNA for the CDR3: TGCACCAGCAGCCAGGGGACAGGGGGTTGTGAAGCTTTCTTT.

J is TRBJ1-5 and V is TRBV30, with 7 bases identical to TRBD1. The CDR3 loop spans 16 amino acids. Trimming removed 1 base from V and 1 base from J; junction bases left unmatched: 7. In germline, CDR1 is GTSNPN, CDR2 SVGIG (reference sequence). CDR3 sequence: CAWSAPTGLSNQPQHF. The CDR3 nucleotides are TGTGCCTGGAGTGCCCCGACAGGGTTAAGCAATCAGCCCCAGCATTTT.

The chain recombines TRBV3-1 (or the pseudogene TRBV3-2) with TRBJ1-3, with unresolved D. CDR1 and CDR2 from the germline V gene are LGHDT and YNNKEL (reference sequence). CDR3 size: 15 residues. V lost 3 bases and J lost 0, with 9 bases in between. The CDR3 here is CASSHQTNSGNTIYF. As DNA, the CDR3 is TGTGCCAGCAGCCATCAGACCAACTCTGGAAACACCATATATTTT.

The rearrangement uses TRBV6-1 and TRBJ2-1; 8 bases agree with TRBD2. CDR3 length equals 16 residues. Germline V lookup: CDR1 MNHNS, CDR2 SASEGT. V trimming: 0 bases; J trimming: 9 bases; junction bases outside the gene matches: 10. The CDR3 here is CASSEALPGGPGEQFF. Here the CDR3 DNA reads TGTGCCAGCAGTGAAGCCCTTCCGGGGGGGCCTGGTGAGCAGTTCTTC.

The CDR3 DNA sequence: TGTGCCAGCTCACCGAATCGACAGGCGAATTCACCCCTCCACTTT. This codes for CASSPNRQANSPLHF. The chain links TRBV18 to TRBJ1-6, with D possibly TRBD1 on 6 matching bases. Germline CDR1 KGHSH, CDR2 LQKENI. The CDR3 is 15 residues long. V lost 3 bases and J 7 bases, leaving 13 bases between the germline ends.

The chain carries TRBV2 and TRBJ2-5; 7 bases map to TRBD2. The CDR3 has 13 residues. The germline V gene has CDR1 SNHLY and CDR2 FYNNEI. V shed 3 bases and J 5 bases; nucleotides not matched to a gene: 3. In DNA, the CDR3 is TGTGCCAGCAGTGAGGGGGGGTGGGAGACCCAGTACTTC. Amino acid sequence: CASSEGGWETQYF.

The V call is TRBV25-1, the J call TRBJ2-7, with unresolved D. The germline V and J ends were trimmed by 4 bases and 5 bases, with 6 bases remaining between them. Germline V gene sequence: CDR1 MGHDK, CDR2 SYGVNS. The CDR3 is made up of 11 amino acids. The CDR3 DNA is TGTGCCAGCAGTGGTTTAGACGAGCAGTACTTC. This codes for CASSGLDEQYF.

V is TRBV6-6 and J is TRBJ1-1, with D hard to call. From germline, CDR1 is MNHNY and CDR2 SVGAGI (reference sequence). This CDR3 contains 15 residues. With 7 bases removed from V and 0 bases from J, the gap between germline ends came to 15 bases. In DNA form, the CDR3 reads TGTGCCAGCACCGACCCTGACATATTGAACACTGAAGCTTTCTTT. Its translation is CASTDPDILNTEAFF.

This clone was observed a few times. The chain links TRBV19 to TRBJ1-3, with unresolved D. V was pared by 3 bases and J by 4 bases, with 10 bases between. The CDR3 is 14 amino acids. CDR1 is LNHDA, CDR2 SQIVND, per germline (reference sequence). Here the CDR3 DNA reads TGTGCCAGTAGTATGGTGTCAGCAGGAAACACCATATATTTT. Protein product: CASSMVSAGNTIYF.

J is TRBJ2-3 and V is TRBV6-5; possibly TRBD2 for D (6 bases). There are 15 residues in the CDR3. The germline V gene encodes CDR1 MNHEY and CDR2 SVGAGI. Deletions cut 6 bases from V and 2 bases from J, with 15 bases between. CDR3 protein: CASRVEGTHTDTQYF. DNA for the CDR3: TGTGCCAGCAGGGTGGAGGGCACCCACACAGATACGCAGTATTTT.

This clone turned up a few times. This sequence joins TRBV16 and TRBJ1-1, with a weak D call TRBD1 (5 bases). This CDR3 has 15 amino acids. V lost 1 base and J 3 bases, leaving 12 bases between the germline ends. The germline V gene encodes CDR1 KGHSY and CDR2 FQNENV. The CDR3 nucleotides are TGTGCCAGCAGCCAATTAGCAGGGCCTCACACTGAAGCTTTCTTT. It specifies CASSQLAGPHTEAFF.

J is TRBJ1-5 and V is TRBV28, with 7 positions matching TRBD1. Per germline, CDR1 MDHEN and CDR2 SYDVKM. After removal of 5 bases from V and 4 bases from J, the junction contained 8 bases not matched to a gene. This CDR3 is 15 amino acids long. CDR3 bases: TGTGCCAGCAGTCTAGGAGACAGGGTAAATCAGCCCCAGCATTTT. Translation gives CASSLGDRVNQPQHF.

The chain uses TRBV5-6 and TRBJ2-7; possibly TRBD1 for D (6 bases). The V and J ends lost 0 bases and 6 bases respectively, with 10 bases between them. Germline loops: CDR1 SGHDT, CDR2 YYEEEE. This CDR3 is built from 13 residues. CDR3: CASSLAGVGEQYF. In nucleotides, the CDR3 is TGTGCCAGCAGCTTGGCAGGGGTCGGCGAGCAGTACTTC.

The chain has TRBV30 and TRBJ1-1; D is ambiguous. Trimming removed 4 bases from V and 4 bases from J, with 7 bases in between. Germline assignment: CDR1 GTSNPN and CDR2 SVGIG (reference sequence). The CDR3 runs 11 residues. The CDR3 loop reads CAWNRVTEAFF. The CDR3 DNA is TGTGCCTGGAATCGGGTCACTGAAGCTTTCTTT.

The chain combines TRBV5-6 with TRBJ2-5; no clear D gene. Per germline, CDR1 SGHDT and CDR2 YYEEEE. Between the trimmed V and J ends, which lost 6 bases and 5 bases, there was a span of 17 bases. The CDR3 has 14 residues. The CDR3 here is CASTILIKVETQYF. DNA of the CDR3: TGTGCCAGCACCATCCTCATCAAGGTGGAGACCCAGTACTTC.

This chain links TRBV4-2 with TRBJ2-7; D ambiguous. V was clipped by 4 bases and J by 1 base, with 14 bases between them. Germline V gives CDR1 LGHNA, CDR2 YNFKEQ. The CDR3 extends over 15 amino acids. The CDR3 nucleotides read TGTGCCAGCAGCCTCGCCGCGCAAATATCCTACGAGCAGTACTTC. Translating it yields CASSLAAQISYEQYF.

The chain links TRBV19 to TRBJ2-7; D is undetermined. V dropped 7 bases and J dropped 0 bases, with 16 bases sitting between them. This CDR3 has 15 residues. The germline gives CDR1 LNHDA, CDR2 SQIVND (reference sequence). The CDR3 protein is CASKGKDKSSYEQYF. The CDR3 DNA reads TGTGCCAGTAAGGGTAAAGACAAAAGCTCCTACGAGCAGTACTTC. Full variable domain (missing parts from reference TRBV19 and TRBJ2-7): DGGITQSPKYLFRKEGQNVTLSCEQNLNHDAMYWYRQDPGQGLRLIYYSQIVNDFQKGDIAEGYSVSREKKESFPLTVTSAQKNPTAFYLCASKGKDKSSYEQYFGPGTRLTVT.

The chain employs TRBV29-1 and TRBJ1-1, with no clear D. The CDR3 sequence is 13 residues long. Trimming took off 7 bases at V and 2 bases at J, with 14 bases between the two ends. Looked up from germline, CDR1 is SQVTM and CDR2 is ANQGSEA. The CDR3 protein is CSARKIENTEAFF. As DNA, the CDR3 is TGCAGCGCGAGAAAGATCGAAAACACTGAAGCTTTCTTT.

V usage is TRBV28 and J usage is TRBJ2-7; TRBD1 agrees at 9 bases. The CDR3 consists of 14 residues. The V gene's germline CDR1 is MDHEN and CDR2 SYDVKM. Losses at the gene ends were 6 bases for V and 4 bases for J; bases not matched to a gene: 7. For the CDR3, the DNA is TGTGCCAGCAGGACGAGACAGGGGGGTTACGAGCAGTACTTC. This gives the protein CASRTRQGGYEQYF. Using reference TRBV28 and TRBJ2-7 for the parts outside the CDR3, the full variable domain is DVKVTQSSRYLVKRTGEKVFLECVQDMDHENMFWYRQDPGLGLRLIYFSYDVKMKEKGDIPEGYSVSREKKERFSLILESASTNQTSMYLCASRTRQGGYEQYFGPGTRLTVT.

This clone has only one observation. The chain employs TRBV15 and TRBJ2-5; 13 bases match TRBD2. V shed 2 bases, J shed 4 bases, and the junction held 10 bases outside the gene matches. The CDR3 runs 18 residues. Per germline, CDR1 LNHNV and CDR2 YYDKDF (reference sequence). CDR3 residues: CATSRPRTSGGARETQYF. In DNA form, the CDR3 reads TGTGCCACCAGCAGACCTAGGACTAGCGGGGGAGCACGAGAGACCCAGTACTTC.

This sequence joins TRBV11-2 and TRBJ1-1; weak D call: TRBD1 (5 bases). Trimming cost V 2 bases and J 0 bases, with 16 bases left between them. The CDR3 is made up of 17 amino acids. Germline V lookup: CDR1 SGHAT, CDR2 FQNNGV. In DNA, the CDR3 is TGTGCCAGCAGCTTATCGATGAGGGGAGGAGTGAACACTGAAGCTTTCTTT. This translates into CASSLSMRGGVNTEAFF.

The CDR3 reads CASSWAGTGYGYTF. CDR3 DNA: TGTGCCAGCAGCTGGGCCGGGACAGGGTATGGCTACACCTTC. J is TRBJ1-2 and V is TRBV6-5, with 9 bases that match TRBD1. CDR1 is MNHEY and CDR2 is SVGAGI in the germline V gene. V trimming: 6 bases; J trimming: 5 bases; junction bases outside the gene matches: 7. The CDR3 spans 14 residues.

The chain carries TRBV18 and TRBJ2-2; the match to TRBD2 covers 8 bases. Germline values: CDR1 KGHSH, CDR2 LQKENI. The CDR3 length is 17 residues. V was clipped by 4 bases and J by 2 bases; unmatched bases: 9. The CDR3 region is CASSRTGGGLNTGELFF. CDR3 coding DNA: TGTGCCAGCTCACGAACCGGCGGGGGGCTAAACACCGGGGAGCTGTTTTTT.

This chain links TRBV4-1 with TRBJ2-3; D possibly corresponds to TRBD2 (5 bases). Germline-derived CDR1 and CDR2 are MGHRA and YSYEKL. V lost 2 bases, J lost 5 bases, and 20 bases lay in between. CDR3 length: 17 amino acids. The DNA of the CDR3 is TGCGCCAGCAGCCAACCGGTGGGCGGACCAGCGGAAGATACGCAGTATTTT. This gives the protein CASSQPVGGPAEDTQYF.

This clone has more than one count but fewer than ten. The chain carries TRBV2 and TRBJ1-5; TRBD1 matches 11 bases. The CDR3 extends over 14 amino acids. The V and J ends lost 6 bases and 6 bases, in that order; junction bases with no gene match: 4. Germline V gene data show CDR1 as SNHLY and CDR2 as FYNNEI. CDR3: CASRKDRGLQPQHF. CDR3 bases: TGTGCCAGCAGGAAGGACAGGGGGCTTCAGCCCCAGCATTTT.

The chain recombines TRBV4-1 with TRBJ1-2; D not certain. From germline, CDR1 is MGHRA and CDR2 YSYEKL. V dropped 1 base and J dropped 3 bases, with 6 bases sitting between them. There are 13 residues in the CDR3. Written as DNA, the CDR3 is TGCGCCAGCAGCCAAGCTACAGACTATGGCTACACCTTC. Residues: CASSQATDYGYTF.

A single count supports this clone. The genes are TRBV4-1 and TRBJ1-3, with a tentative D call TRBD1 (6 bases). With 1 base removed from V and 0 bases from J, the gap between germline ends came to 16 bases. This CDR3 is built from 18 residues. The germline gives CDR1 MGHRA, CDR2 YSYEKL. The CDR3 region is CASSQGPQGVSSGNTIYF. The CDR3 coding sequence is TGCGCCAGCAGCCAAGGCCCACAGGGCGTAAGCTCTGGAAACACCATATATTTT.

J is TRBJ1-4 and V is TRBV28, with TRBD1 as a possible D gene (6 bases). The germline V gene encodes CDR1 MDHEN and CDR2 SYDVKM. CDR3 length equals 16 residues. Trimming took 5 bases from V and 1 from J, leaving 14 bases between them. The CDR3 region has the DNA TGTGCCAGCAGTCCACCGGGGACACGAACTAATGAAAAACTGTTTTTT. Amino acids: CASSPPGTRTNEKLFF. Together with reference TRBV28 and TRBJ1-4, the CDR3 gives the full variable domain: DVKVTQSSRYLVKRTGEKVFLECVQDMDHENMFWYRQDPGLGLRLIYFSYDVKMKEKGDIPEGYSVSREKKERFSLILESASTNQTSMYLCASSPPGTRTNEKLFFGSGTQLSVL.

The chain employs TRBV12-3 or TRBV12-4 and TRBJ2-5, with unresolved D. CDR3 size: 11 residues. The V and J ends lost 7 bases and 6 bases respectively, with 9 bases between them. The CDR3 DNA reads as TGTGCCAGCACCCAGACGAAGACCCAGTACTTC. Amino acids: CASTQTKTQYF.